Below, 25 T cell receptor beta chains from the same sample are listed, as sequenced in a study of blood T cells in healthy people across ages (dated by TCRdb to the mid-2010s). The library was built by means of 5' RACE. A second about 7 to 11 cycle PCR used a sample-barcoded 5' primer and a J-beta primer mix. TCRdb passed the public sequencing reads through fastp at Q25 and MiXCR, retaining productive beta sequences. Rows are combined by CDR3 protein, so each entry shows the most common genes and DNA. Counted in this sample were roughly 1.9 million distinct CDR3 sequences; 39% of them appeared once. The ten largest clonotypes hold 23% of the sample. The sequencing sample was made of blood. These TCRs come from a human donor in good health.

A remark on this clonotype: The junction shows a germline mismatch at one end, possibly a read error. The chain is built from TRBV7-2 and TRBJ2-3, with D possibly TRBD1 on 6 matching bases. Germline V gene data show CDR1 as SGHTA and CDR2 as FQGNSA. This CDR3 is 15 amino acids long. The CDR3 here is CASSPAWGPTDTQYF. The CDR3 DNA is TGTGCTAGCAGCCCAGCATGGGGGCCCACAGATACGCAGTATTTT.

This clonotype was recorded many times. V gene TRBV6-1 combines with J gene TRBJ2-3; a weak D match, TRBD2 (5 bases). Germline CDR1 reads MNHNS; CDR2 reads SASEGT. The V gene lost 8 bases and the J gene lost 0 bases, with 15 bases spanning the gap. CDR3 length: 15 residues. Here the CDR3 DNA reads TGTGCCAGCGAGAGGGCCGTCCCTAGCACAGATACGCAGTATTTT. This codes for CASERAVPSTDTQYF.

This clonotype was observed a handful of times. J is TRBJ2-1 and V is TRBV12-3 or TRBV12-4; D call uncertain. This CDR3 region has 13 residues. V lost 1 base, J lost 10 bases, and 11 bases lay in between. For the CDR3, the DNA is TGTGCCAGCAGTTTAGAGGGTCCGAACGAGCAGTTCTTC. Translated: CASSLEGPNEQFF.

V usage is TRBV11-1 and J usage is TRBJ1-1; 7 bases agree with TRBD1. Trimming removed 2 bases from V and 0 bases from J; junction bases left unmatched: 21. There are 21 residues in the CDR3. CDR1 is SGHAT and CDR2 is FQDESV in the germline V gene (reference sequence). The CDR3 loop is CASSLNHLRQGGRGLNTEAFF. As DNA, the CDR3 is TGTGCCAGCAGCTTAAACCATCTTAGACAGGGTGGTAGAGGACTGAACACTGAAGCTTTCTTT.

The gene calls are TRBV20-1 and TRBJ2-7, with 7 bases identical to TRBD2. Near its end, the DNA agrees better with TRBJ2-5, so the J call may be wrong. Per the germline V gene, CDR1 is DFQATT and CDR2 is SNEGSKA (reference sequence). The CDR3 loop spans 14 amino acids. CDR3 loop: CSAGISGLQETQYF. As DNA, the CDR3 is TGCAGTGCTGGGATCTCGGGACTACAAGAGACCCAGTACTTC.

This clonotype came up many times. The rearrangement uses TRBV29-1 and TRBJ2-1; D tentatively fits TRBD1 or TRBD2 (6 bases each). Germline CDR1 reads SQVTM; CDR2 reads ANQGSEA. Trimming removed 6 bases at V and 0 bases at J, with 15 bases between. The CDR3 sequence is 15 residues long. In nucleotides, the CDR3 is TGCAGCGTCCAGAGGGGGGTGAGCTCCTACAATGAGCAGTTCTTC. It is translated as CSVQRGVSSYNEQFF.

This clonotype was counted between two and nine times. The chain carries TRBV12-3 or TRBV12-4 and TRBJ1-2, with D maybe TRBD1 (5 bases). CDR3 length equals 16 residues. Trimming cost V 2 bases and J 1 base, with 14 bases left between them. Here the CDR3 reads CASSLLIRDLNYGYTF. DNA of the CDR3: TGTGCCAGCAGTTTACTCATCCGGGACCTTAACTATGGCTACACCTTC.

The chain couples TRBV7-6 to TRBJ2-7; 9 positions match TRBD1. Germline V gives CDR1 SGHVS, CDR2 FNYEAQ. With V trimmed by 5 bases and J by 1 base, 9 bases remained unmatched. The CDR3 spans 16 residues. CDR3 sequence reads: CASSPKPGTGSYEQYF. Here the CDR3 DNA reads TGTGCCAGCAGCCCCAAGCCCGGGACAGGGTCCTACGAGCAGTACTTC.

This clonotype was picked up a small number of times. This chain joins TRBV24-1 and TRBJ2-1; 7 bases match TRBD1. This CDR3 has 17 residues. Germline loops: CDR1 KGHDR, CDR2 SFDVKD. V was clipped by 3 bases and J by 2 bases; unmatched bases: 9. The CDR3 DNA reads TGTGCCACCAGTGATCTAGACAGGGCTGCCACCTACAATGAGCAGTTCTTC. It specifies CATSDLDRAATYNEQFF.

The chain couples TRBV5-1 to TRBJ2-1; 9 bases agree with TRBD2. The germline V gene encodes CDR1 SGHRS and CDR2 YFSETQ. The CDR3 extends over 15 amino acids. The V segment lost 3 bases and the J segment 6 bases; nucleotides outside the gene matches: 7. The chain's CDR3 is CASSSGLAGSNEQFF. CDR3 nucleotides: TGCGCCAGCAGCTCGGGACTAGCCGGGTCCAATGAGCAGTTCTTC.

CDR3 protein: CSVETGTDSSSYEQYF. The CDR3 DNA sequence: TGCAGCGTTGAAACCGGGACCGATTCCAGCTCCTACGAGCAGTACTTC. The chain recombines TRBV29-1 with TRBJ2-7; D tentatively fits TRBD1 or TRBD2 (5 bases each). Per germline, CDR1 SQVTM and CDR2 ANQGSEA. The length of the CDR3 is 16 residues. Trimming took 2 bases from V and 0 from J, leaving 17 bases between them.

The rearrangement joins TRBV20-1 to TRBJ2-3; TRBD1 aligns across 7 bases. V shed 0 bases and J 4 bases; nucleotides not matched to a gene: 7. Germline-derived CDR1 and CDR2 are DFQATT and SNEGSKA (reference sequence). The CDR3 is made up of 15 amino acids. The CDR3: CSARDRQGNADTQYF. CDR3 nucleotides: TGCAGTGCTAGAGATCGACAGGGAAACGCAGATACGCAGTATTTT.

CDR3 coding DNA: TGTGCCAGCAGCTTCCAAATTCGGACAAAAGATGAAGCTTTCTTT. This codes for CASSFQIRTKDEAFF. This chain uses TRBV5-6 with TRBJ1-1; D may be TRBD1 (5 bases). Per the germline V gene, CDR1 is SGHDT and CDR2 is YYEEEE. V was trimmed by 2 bases and J by 7 bases, leaving 18 bases between them. This CDR3 has 15 amino acids.

V gene TRBV7-8 combines with J gene TRBJ2-7, with 8 bases fitting TRBD1. The CDR3 sequence is 17 residues long. Trimming removed 1 base from V and 5 bases from J; junction bases left unmatched: 13. In germline, CDR1 is SGHVS, CDR2 FQNEAQ. DNA for the CDR3: TGTGCCAGCAGCTTAGGGGCAGGGGGCTCCCGGTTCGACGAGCAGTACTTC. Translating gives CASSLGAGGSRFDEQYF.

This clonotype appeared a few times. J is TRBJ1-2 and V is TRBV7-9; D gene uncertain. Between the trimmed V and J ends, which lost 5 bases and 8 bases, there was a span of 15 bases. Germline V lookup: CDR1 SEHNR, CDR2 FQNEAQ (reference sequence). This CDR3 has 13 amino acids. The CDR3: CASSRGRLEGYTF. CDR3 DNA: TGTGCCAGCAGCCGTGGACGTTTAGAGGGCTACACCTTC.

V is TRBV20-1 and J is TRBJ1-1; D is perhaps TRBD1 (6 bases). In germline, CDR1 is DFQATT, CDR2 SNEGSKA (reference sequence). The CDR3 is 15 residues long. Trimming shortened V by 4 bases and J by 0 bases, and 15 bases separated the two germline ends. CDR3 residues: CSAKPSTGMNTEAFF. CDR3 DNA sequence: TGCAGTGCTAAACCTAGCACAGGGATGAACACTGAAGCTTTCTTT.

This clonotype was recorded a few times. This chain uses TRBV6-2 or TRBV6-3 with TRBJ1-4, with D unresolved. The CDR3 is made up of 15 amino acids. V was clipped by 2 bases and J by 11 bases, with 18 bases between them. Per the germline V gene, CDR1 is MNHEY and CDR2 is SVGEGT. CDR3 nucleotides: TGTGCCAGCAGTTACCGTGAGACCGGTACGTTGAAACTGTTTTTT. This sequence encodes CASSYRETGTLKLFF.

The chain combines TRBV5-1 with TRBJ2-7; D is perhaps TRBD2 (5 bases). The germline V and J ends were trimmed by 7 bases and 3 bases, with 20 bases remaining between them. Germline CDR1 and CDR2: SGHRS and YFSETQ. The CDR3 spans 15 residues. The DNA for the CDR3 is TGCGCCAGCCGGAGCGGCGAGAGCCGGGGCTACGAGCAGTACTTC. Protein: CASRSGESRGYEQYF.

This clonotype was observed at least ten times. V usage is TRBV7-2 and J usage is TRBJ2-5; no firm D call. CDR1 is SGHTA and CDR2 is FQGNSA in the germline V gene. CDR3 length: 14 amino acids. V dropped 1 base and J dropped 5 bases, with 11 bases sitting between them. CDR3 DNA: TGTGCCAGCAGCTTAGTTGGACCCCCCGAGACCCAGTACTTC. Encoded protein: CASSLVGPPETQYF. Based on the CDR3 plus reference TRBV7-2 and TRBJ2-5, the full variable domain is GAGVSQSPSNKVTEKGKDVELRCDPISGHTALYWYRQSLGQGLEFLIYFQGNSAPDKSGLPSDRFSAERTGGSVSTLTIQRTQQEDSAVYLCASSLVGPPETQYFGPGTRLLVL.

This clonotype was counted only a few times. The rearrangement joins TRBV4-3 to TRBJ1-1; D is possibly TRBD1 (6 bases). The CDR3 covers 15 residues. Trimming removed 0 bases from V and 8 bases from J, with 16 bases in between. Germline CDR1 and CDR2: LGHNA and YSLEER. The CDR3 DNA is TGCGCCAGCAGCCAAGATAAAGTGGGGGCGCGGGAAGCTTTCTTT. Protein product: CASSQDKVGAREAFF.

This chain uses TRBV7-9 with TRBJ1-2; TRBD1 is a possible D gene (5 bases). Trimming pared 4 bases from V and 4 bases from J, leaving 13 bases between. Germline CDR1 and CDR2: SEHNR and FQNEAQ (reference sequence). CDR3 length equals 14 residues. The CDR3 sequence is CASSSGPRGYGYTF. DNA of the CDR3: TGTGCCAGCAGCTCAGGGCCTAGGGGCTATGGCTACACCTTC.

The chain's CDR3 is CASSLVAQKTQYF. The CDR3 DNA follows: TGTGCCAGCAGCTTAGTAGCTCAGAAGACCCAGTACTTC. This rearrangement joins TRBV7-3 to TRBJ2-5; D is uncertain. Germline CDR1 SGHTA, CDR2 FQGTGA. The CDR3 runs to 13 residues. V gave up 2 bases and J gave up 6 bases, with 10 bases separating them.

The CDR3 sequence: CASSPGQANIKYGYTF. In DNA form, the CDR3 reads TGTGCCAGCAGCCCGGGACAGGCGAACATAAAGTATGGCTACACCTTC. The chain employs TRBV4-2 and TRBJ1-2; the match to TRBD1 covers 8 bases. This CDR3 comprises 16 residues. Germline V gene data show CDR1 as LGHNA and CDR2 as YNFKEQ. Trimming cost V 4 bases and J 5 bases; bases outside gene matches: 12.

V usage is TRBV20-1 and J usage is TRBJ2-7, with a tentative D call TRBD2 (5 bases). V shed 4 bases and J shed 4 bases, with 11 bases lying between them. Germline CDR1 and CDR2: DFQATT and SNEGSKA (reference sequence). The CDR3 consists of 12 residues. In nucleotides, the CDR3 is TGCAGTGCTAACCCCATAGCGTACGAGCAGTACTTC. It is translated as CSANPIAYEQYF.

The chain carries TRBV20-1 and TRBJ2-7, with 7 bases fitting TRBD2. J lost 0 bases, V lost 0 bases, and 5 bases had no gene match. Per germline, CDR1 DFQATT and CDR2 SNEGSKA (reference sequence). This CDR3 contains 15 residues. In DNA, the CDR3 is TGCAGTGCTAGAGATCCCAGCGGGGTCTCCTACGAGCAGTACTTC. This sequence encodes CSARDPSGVSYEQYF.